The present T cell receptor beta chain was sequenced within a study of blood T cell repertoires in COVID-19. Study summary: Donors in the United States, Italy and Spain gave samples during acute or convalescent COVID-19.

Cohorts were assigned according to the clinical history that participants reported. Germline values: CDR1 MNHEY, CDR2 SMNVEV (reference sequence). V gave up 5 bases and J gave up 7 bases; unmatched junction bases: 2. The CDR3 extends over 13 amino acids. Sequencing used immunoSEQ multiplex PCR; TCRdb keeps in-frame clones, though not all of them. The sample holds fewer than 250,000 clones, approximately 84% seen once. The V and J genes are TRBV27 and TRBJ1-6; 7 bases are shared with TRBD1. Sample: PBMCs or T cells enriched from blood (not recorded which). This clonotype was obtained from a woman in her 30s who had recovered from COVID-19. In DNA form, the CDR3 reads TGTGCCAGCAGTCTACAGGGGAATTCACCCCTCCACTTT. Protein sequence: CASSLQGNSPLHF.